This T cell receptor (beta chain) was found in a study of beta chain features in type 1 diabetes. The study, taken as a whole, reports: The study found moderately but significantly shorter TCRB CDR3s in all four CD4+ subsets of Type 1 diabetes patients.

The CDR3 is 14 amino acids. Trimming took 2 bases from V and 6 from J, leaving 14 bases between them. The germline V gene has CDR1 MNHEY and CDR2 SVGAGI. What was sequenced were expressed TCRB transcripts, since all of the isolated RNA had been reverse transcribed. TCRdb's copy holds only in-frame clones and misses some; the assay was immunoSEQ multiplex PCR. In the table there are 120,000 to 150,000 clones, about 13% of which are singletons. This clone was picked up many times. Its antigen is not known. The origin of this receptor is a man aged 18 to 30 with type 1 diabetes. The rearrangement links TRBV6-5 to TRBJ2-7; no clear D gene. The material sequenced was central memory CD4+ T cells from blood. The CDR3 protein is CASSYMSATGEQYF. In DNA form, the CDR3 reads TGTGCCAGCAGTTACATGTCAGCTACGGGCGAGCAGTACTTC.